The rows below give T cell receptor beta chains drawn from one sample of a study of blood T cells in healthy people across ages. TCRdb processed the 5' RACE reads anew with MiXCR; each CDR3 protein has one entry. The sample yields 1.5 million to 2 million distinct CDR3 sequences, under 30% seen once. The material sequenced was blood. These receptors all stem from a woman aged 30 to 39 in good health. Both conserved end residues are part of each CDR3. The D gene is left open where the match is weak. Clone size is stated in some rows and not others, as once, few, many or a class when expanded.

V gene: TRBV2; clone size: .; J gene: TRBJ1-5; D gene: TRBD1; CDR3 DNA: TGTGCCAGCAGTGGGACAGGAAAAATGGGGCAGCCCCAGCATTTT; CDR3 protein: CASSGTGKMGQPQHF
V gene: TRBV29-1; clone size: many; J gene: TRBJ2-5; D gene: .; CDR3 DNA: TGCAGCGTAGTCGCGGGGACCCAGTACTTC; CDR3 protein: CSVVAGTQYF
V gene: TRBV20-1; clone size: few; J gene: TRBJ2-1; D gene: TRBD2; CDR3 DNA: TGCAGTGCTAGAGAAGGGACTAGCGCCTCCCATGAGCAGTTCTTC; CDR3 protein: CSAREGTSASHEQFF
V gene: TRBV7-2; clone size: .; J gene: TRBJ2-3; D gene: TRBD1; CDR3 DNA: TGTGCCAGCAGCTTAGGACATGGGACAGGGACAGATACGCAGTATTTT; CDR3 protein: CASSLGHGTGTDTQYF
V gene: TRBV7-2; clone size: .; J gene: TRBJ1-1; D gene: .; CDR3 DNA: TGTGCCAGCAGTACCGGGACACCTTCTGAAGCTTTCTTT; CDR3 protein: CASSTGTPSEAFF
V gene: TRBV7-3; clone size: .; J gene: TRBJ2-1; D gene: .; CDR3 DNA: TGTGCCAGCAGTAAACAGGGAAGTCCCTACAATGAGCAGTTCTTC; CDR3 protein: CASSKQGSPYNEQFF
V gene: TRBV7-2; clone size: .; J gene: TRBJ1-2; D gene: .; CDR3 DNA: TGTGCCAGCAGCTTAGTGGAGGGGCATGGCTACACCTTC; CDR3 protein: CASSLVEGHGYTF
V gene: TRBV12-3/TRBV12-4; clone size: many; J gene: TRBJ2-3; D gene: .; CDR3 DNA: TGTGCCAGCGGCCTCCCCGAAATAGATACGCAGTATTTT; CDR3 protein: CASGLPEIDTQYF
V gene: TRBV29-1; clone size: .; J gene: TRBJ1-2; D gene: .; CDR3 DNA: TGCAGCGGCACAACTAACTATGGCTACACCTTC; CDR3 protein: CSGTTNYGYTF
V gene: TRBV12-3/TRBV12-4; clone size: .; J gene: TRBJ2-1; D gene: TRBD2; CDR3 DNA: TGTGCCAGCGGGGCTAGCGGGGGGTCCTCCTACAATGAGCAGTTCTTC; CDR3 protein: CASGASGGSSYNEQFF
V gene: TRBV20-1; clone size: .; J gene: TRBJ2-3; D gene: .; CDR3 DNA: TGCAGTGCTAGTGAGTACGGCACAGATATGCAGTATTTT; CDR3 protein: CSASEYGTDMQYF
V gene: TRBV12-3/TRBV12-4; clone size: many; J gene: TRBJ2-1; D gene: .; CDR3 DNA: TGTGCCAGCACAACCCGGATGAGCTCCTACAATGAGCAGTTCTTC; CDR3 protein: CASTTRMSSYNEQFF
V gene: TRBV7-2; clone size: many; J gene: TRBJ2-4; D gene: .; CDR3 DNA: TGTGCCAGCAGCGACACCGGGACTTTTGTTCGGTACTTC; CDR3 protein: CASSDTGTFVRYF
V gene: TRBV6-1; clone size: .; J gene: TRBJ2-1; D gene: .; CDR3 DNA: TGTGCCAGCACTACTGTCGAGGGGAATACGTACAATGAGCAGTTCTTC; CDR3 protein: CASTTVEGNTYNEQFF
V gene: TRBV28; clone size: .; J gene: TRBJ1-2; D gene: .; CDR3 DNA: TGTGCCAGCAGTTTACGGGCAGAGGAAGGTGGCTACACCTTC; CDR3 protein: CASSLRAEEGGYTF
V gene: TRBV29-1; clone size: many; J gene: TRBJ2-1; D gene: TRBD2; CDR3 DNA: TGCAGCGTGAAGACTAGCGGTGTCACGGAGCAGTTCTTC; CDR3 protein: CSVKTSGVTEQFF
V gene: TRBV7-2; clone size: .; J gene: TRBJ2-5; D gene: TRBD2; CDR3 DNA: TGTGCCAGCAGCAGGGGGCGGGAGGGGACCCAGTACTTC; CDR3 protein: CASSRGREGTQYF
V gene: TRBV29-1; clone size: .; J gene: TRBJ1-2; D gene: TRBD1; CDR3 DNA: TGCAGCGTGCAAGAGAAGGGGGCGCGAGATTATGGCTACACCTTC; CDR3 protein: CSVQEKGARDYGYTF
V gene: TRBV7-3; clone size: .; J gene: TRBJ2-3; D gene: TRBD1; CDR3 DNA: TGTGCCATCAGCTATGGACAGGGGAGAACAGATACGCAGTATTTT; CDR3 protein: CAISYGQGRTDTQYF
V gene: TRBV7-2; clone size: few; J gene: TRBJ2-7; D gene: .; CDR3 DNA: TGTGCCAGCAGCTTACCGGGGATCGACACGAACTACGAGCAGTACTTC; CDR3 protein: CASSLPGIDTNYEQYF
V gene: TRBV10-3; clone size: few; J gene: TRBJ1-2; D gene: .; CDR3 DNA: TGTGCCATCAGTGAGTCGGGCAGGGGTAGGGACTATGGCTACACCTTC; CDR3 protein: CAISESGRGRDYGYTF
V gene: TRBV27; clone size: many; J gene: TRBJ2-5; D gene: .; CDR3 DNA: TGTGCCAGCAGTTTATACGGGGGGCAGGGGCTAGAGACCCAGTACTTC; CDR3 protein: CASSLYGGQGLETQYF
V gene: TRBV12-3/TRBV12-4; clone size: many; J gene: TRBJ2-1; D gene: .; CDR3 DNA: TGTGCCAGCGGCCGCTATGAGCAGTTCTTC; CDR3 protein: CASGRYEQFF
V gene: TRBV7-2; clone size: .; J gene: TRBJ2-1; D gene: .; CDR3 DNA: TGTGCCAGCAGCTTACAAGCCGGGGCTGGGGGGAACAATGAGCAGTTCTTC; CDR3 protein: CASSLQAGAGGNNEQFF